This entry features one T cell receptor beta chain sequence. This sample was taken from a study of response to subunit inactivated influenza vaccine. TCRdb processed the RT-PCR reads anew with MiXCR; each CDR3 protein has one entry. Of about 540,000 distinct CDR3 sequences in the sample, roughly a quarter were seen once. Germline CDR1 reads SGHTA; CDR2 reads FQGNSA. V lost 5 bases to trimming and J lost 4 bases, with 10 bases between them. This CDR3 is built from 13 residues. This same sample was also taken into another study, of T cells expressing NK-cell markers. That source reports: 5'RACE template switching built TCR beta cDNA with unique molecular identifiers. HCMV specificity of the expanded NKG2C+ T cell clones was not established.

This chain connects TRBV7-2 to TRBJ2-3; D unclear. Sequences were derived from CD4+ T cells sorted from PBMCs, sampled approximately 13 days after vaccination. The origin of this receptor is a man aged 45-65 years who received an inactivated influenza vaccine. CDR3 DNA sequence: TGTGCCAGCAGCCCTAAGGGTCCAGATACGCAGTATTTT. It encodes CASSPKGPDTQYF.